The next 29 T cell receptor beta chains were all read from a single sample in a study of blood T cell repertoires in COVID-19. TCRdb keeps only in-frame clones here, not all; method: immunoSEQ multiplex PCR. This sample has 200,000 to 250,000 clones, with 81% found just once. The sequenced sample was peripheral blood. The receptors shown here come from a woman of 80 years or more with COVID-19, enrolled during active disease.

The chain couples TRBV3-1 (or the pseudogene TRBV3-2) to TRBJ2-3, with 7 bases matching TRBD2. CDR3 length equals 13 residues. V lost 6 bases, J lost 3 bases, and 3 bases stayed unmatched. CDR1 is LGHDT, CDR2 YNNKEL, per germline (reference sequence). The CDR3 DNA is TGTGCCAGCAGGGATAGCGGGACAGATACGCAGTATTTT. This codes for CASRDSGTDTQYF.

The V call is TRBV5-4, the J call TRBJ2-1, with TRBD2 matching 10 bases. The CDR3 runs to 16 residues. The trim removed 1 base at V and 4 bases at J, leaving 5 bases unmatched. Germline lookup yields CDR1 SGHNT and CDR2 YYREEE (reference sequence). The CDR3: CASSLSGGAYYNEQFF. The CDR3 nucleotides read TGTGCCAGCAGCTTGAGCGGGGGGGCGTATTACAATGAGCAGTTCTTC.

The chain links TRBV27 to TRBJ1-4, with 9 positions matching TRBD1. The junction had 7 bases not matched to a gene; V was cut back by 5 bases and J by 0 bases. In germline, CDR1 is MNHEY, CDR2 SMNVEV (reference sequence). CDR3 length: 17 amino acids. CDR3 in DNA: TGTGCCAGCAGTGTAACCCGGGACAGGGCAACTAATGAAAAACTGTTTTTT. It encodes CASSVTRDRATNEKLFF.

CDR3 nucleotides: TGTGCCTGGAGTTCACAAAACTACGAGCAGTACTTC. It translates to CAWSSQNYEQYF. V usage is TRBV30 and J usage is TRBJ2-7; D is unclear. CDR3 length: 12 amino acids. Trimming took off 2 bases at V and 3 bases at J, with 8 bases between the two ends. The V gene's germline CDR1 is GTSNPN and CDR2 SVGIG (reference sequence). Filled out from reference TRBV30 and TRBJ2-7, the complete variable domain reads SQTIHQWPATLVQPVGSPLSLECTVEGTSNPNLYWYRQAAGRGLQLLFYSVGIGQISSEVPQNLSASRPQDRQFILSSKKLLLSDSGFYLCAWSSQNYEQYFGPGTRLTVT.

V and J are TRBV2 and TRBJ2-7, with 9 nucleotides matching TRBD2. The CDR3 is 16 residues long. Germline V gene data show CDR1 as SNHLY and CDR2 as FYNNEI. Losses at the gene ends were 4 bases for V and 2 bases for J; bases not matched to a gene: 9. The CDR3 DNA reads TGTGCCAGCAGTGGGTTAGCGGGGGCAAAAACCTACGAGCAGTACTTC. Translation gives CASSGLAGAKTYEQYF.

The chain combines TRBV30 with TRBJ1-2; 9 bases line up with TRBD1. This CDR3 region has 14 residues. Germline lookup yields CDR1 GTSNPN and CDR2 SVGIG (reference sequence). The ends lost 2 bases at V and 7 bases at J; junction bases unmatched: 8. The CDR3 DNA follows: TGTGCCTGGAGTACAGGGGGCGCGAGTGGTGGCTACACCTTC. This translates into CAWSTGGASGGYTF.

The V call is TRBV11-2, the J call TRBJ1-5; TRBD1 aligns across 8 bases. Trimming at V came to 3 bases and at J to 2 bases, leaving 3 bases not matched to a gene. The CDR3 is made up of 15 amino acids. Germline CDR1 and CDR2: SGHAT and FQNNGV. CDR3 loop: CASSFTGGGNQPQHF. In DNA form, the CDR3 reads TGTGCCAGCAGCTTTACAGGGGGAGGCAATCAGCCCCAGCATTTT.

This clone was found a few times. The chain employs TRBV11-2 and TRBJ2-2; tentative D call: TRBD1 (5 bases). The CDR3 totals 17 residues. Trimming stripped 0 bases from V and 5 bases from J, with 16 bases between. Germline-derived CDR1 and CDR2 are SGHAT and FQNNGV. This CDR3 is CASSLDFARATTGELFF. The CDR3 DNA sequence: TGTGCCAGCAGCTTAGATTTCGCCAGGGCAACGACCGGGGAGCTGTTTTTT.

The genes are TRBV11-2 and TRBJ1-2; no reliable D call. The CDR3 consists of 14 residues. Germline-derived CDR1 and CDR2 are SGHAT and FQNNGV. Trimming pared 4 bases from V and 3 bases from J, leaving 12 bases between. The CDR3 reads CASSSLSGDYGYTF. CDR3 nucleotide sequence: TGTGCCAGCAGCTCCCTATCCGGGGACTATGGCTACACCTTC.

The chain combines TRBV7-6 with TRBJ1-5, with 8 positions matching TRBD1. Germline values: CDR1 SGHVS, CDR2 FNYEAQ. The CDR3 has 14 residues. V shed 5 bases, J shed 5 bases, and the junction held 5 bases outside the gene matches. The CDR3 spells CASSPGQGDQPQHF. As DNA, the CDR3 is TGTGCCAGCAGCCCCGGACAGGGAGATCAGCCCCAGCATTTT. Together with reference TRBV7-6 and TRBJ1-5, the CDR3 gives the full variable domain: GAGVSQSPRYKVTKRGQDVALRCDPISGHVSLYWYRQALGQGPEFLTYFNYEAQQDKSGLPNDRFSAERPEGSISTLTIQRTEQRDSAMYRCASSPGQGDQPQHFGDGTRLSIL.

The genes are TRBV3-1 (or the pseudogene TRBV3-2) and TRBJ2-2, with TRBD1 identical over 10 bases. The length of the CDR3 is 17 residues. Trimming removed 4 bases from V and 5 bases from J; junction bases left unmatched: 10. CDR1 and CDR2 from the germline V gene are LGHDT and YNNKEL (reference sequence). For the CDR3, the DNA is TGTGCCAGCAGCCGAGAGACAGGGGGCGCCCGGACCGGGGAGCTGTTTTTT. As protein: CASSRETGGARTGELFF.

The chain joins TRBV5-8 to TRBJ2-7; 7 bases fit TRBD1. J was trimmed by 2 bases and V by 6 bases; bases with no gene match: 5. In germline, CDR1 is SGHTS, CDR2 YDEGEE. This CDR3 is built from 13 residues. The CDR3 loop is CASKMTGTYEQYF. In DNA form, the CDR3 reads TGTGCCAGCAAAATGACAGGGACCTACGAGCAGTACTTC. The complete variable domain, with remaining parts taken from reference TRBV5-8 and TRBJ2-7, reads EAGVTQSPTHLIKTRGQQATLRCSPISGHTSVYWYQQALGLGLQFLLWYDEGEERNRGNFPPRFSGRQFPNYSSELNVNALELEDSALYLCASKMTGTYEQYFGPGTRLTVT.

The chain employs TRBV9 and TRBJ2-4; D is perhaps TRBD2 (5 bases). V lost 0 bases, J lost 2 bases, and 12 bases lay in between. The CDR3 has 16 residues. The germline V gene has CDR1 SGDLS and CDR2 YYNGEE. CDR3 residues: CASSVDGVASKNIQYF. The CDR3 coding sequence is TGTGCCAGCAGCGTAGACGGTGTAGCGTCCAAAAACATTCAGTACTTC. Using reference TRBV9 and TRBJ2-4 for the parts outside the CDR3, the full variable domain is DSGVTQTPKHLITATGQRVTLRCSPRSGDLSVYWYQQSLDQGLQFLIQYYNGEERAKGNILERFSAQQFPDLHSELNLSSLELGDSALYFCASSVDGVASKNIQYFGAGTRLSVL.

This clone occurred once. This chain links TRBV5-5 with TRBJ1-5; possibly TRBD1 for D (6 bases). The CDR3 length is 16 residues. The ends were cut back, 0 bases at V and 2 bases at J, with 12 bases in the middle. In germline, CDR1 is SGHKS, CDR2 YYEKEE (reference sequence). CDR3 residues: CASSLGGGLGNQPQHF. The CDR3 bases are TGTGCCAGCAGCTTGGGTGGGGGCCTTGGCAATCAGCCCCAGCATTTT.

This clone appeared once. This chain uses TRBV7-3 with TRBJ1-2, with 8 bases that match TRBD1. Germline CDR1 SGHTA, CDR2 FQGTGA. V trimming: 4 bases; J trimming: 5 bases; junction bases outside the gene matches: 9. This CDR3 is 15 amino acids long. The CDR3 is CASSSSGTGPYGYTF. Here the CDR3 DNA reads TGTGCCAGCAGCTCCTCCGGGACAGGCCCTTATGGCTACACCTTC.

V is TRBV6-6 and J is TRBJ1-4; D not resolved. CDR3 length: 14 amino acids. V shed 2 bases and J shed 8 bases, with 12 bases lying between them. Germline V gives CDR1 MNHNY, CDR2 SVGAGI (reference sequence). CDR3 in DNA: TGTGCCAGCAGTTACGGAGTCGAAGGAGAAAAACTGTTTTTT. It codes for CASSYGVEGEKLFF.

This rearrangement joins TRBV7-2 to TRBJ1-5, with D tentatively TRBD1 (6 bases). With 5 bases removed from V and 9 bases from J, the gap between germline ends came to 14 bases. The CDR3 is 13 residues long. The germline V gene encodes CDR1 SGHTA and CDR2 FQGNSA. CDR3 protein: CASSTQGPRPQHF. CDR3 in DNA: TGTGCCAGCAGCACTCAGGGGCCCAGGCCCCAGCATTTT.

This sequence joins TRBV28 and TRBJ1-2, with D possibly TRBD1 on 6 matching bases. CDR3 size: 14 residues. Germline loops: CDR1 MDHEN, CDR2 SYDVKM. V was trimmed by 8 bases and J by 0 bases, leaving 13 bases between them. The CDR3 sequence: CASLVGGANYGYTF. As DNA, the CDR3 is TGTGCCAGCCTGGTTGGGGGCGCTAACTATGGCTACACCTTC.

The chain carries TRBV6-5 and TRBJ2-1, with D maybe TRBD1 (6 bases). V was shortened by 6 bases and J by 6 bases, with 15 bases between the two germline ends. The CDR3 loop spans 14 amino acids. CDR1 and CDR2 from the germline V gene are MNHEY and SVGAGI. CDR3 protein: CASRGQGLSNEQFF. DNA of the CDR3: TGTGCCAGCAGGGGACAAGGCCTCTCCAATGAGCAGTTCTTC.

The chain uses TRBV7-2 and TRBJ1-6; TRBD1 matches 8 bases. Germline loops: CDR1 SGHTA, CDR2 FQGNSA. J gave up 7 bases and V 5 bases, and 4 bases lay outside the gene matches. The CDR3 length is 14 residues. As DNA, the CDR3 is TGTGCCAGCAGCCTTGACAGGGGAAATTCACCCCTCCACTTT. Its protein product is CASSLDRGNSPLHF.

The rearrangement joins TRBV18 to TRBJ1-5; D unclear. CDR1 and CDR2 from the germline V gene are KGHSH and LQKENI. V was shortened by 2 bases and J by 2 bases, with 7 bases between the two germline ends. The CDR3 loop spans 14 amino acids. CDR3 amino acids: CASSPYGGNQPQHF. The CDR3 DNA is TGTGCCAGCTCACCATACGGGGGCAATCAGCCCCAGCATTTT.

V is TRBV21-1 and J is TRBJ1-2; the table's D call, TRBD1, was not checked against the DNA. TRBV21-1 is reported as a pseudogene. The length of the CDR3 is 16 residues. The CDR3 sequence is CASSNKQGRTNYGYTF. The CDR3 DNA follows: TGTGCCAGCAGCAATAAACAGGGGAGGACTAACTATGGCTACACCTTC.

CDR3 nucleotides: TGTGCCAGCACCTTATTTGGTCCGGCGAAGACGGGGGTGACTAGCACAGATACGCAGTATTTT. Its translation: CASTLFGPAKTGVTSTDTQYF. The genes are TRBV6-7 and TRBJ2-3, with D possibly TRBD2 on 6 matching bases. TRBV6-7 is annotated as an ORF whose role is uncertain. V was clipped by 7 bases and J by 0 bases, with 32 bases between them. The CDR3 is 21 amino acids.

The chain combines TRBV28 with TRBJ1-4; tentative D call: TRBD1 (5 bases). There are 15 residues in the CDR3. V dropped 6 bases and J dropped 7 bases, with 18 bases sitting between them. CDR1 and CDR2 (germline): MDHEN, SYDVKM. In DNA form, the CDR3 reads TGTGCCAGCAGACTCCAGGGCCCCGGTGGTGAAAAACTGTTTTTT. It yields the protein CASRLQGPGGEKLFF.

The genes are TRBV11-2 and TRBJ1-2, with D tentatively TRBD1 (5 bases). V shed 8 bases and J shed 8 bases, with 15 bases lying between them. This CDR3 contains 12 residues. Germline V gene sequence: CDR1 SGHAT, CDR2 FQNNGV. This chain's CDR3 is CASQLRDEGYTF. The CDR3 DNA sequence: TGTGCCAGCCAACTCAGGGATGAAGGCTACACCTTC.

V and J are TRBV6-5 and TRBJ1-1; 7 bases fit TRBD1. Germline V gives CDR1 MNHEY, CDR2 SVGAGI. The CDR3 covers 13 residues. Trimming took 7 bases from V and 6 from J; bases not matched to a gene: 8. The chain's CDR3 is CASTLDRDSEAFF. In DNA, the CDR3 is TGTGCCAGCACCCTCGACAGGGACTCTGAAGCTTTCTTT.

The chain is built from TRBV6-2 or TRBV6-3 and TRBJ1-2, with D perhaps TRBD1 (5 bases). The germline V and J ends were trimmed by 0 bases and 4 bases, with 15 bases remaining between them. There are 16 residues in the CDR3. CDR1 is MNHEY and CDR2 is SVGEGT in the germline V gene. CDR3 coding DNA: TGTGCCAGCAGTTACTCGTCTGGGGCCCTCACCTATGGCTACACCTTC. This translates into CASSYSSGALTYGYTF.

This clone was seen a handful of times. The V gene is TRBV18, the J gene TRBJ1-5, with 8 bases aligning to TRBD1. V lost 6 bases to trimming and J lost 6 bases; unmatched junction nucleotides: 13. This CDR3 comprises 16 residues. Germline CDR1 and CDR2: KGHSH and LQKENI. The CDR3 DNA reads TGTGCCAGCTCCGCGACAGGGGCCGGCGCCAGTCAGCCCCAGCATTTT. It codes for CASSATGAGASQPQHF. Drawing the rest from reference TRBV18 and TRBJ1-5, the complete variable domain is NAGVMQNPRHLVRRRGQEARLRCSPMKGHSHVYWYRQLPEEGLKFMVYLQKENIIDESGMPKERFSAEFPKEGPSILRIQQVVRGDSAAYFCASSATGAGASQPQHFGDGTRLSIL.

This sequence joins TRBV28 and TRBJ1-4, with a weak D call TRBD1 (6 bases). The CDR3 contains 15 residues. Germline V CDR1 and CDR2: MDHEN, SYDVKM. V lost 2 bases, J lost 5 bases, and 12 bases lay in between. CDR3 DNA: TGTGCCAGCAGTTTAGGGGGGGCCTTGAATGAAAAACTGTTTTTT. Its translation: CASSLGGALNEKLFF.